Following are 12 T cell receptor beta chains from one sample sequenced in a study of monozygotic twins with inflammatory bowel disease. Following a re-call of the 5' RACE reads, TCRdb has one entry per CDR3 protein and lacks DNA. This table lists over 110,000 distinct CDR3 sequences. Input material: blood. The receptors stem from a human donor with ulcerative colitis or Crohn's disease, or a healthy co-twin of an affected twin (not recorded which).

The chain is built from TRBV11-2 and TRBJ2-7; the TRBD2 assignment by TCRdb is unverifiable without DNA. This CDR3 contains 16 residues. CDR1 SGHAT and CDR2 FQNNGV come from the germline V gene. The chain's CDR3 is CASSLVTGGPLYEQYF.

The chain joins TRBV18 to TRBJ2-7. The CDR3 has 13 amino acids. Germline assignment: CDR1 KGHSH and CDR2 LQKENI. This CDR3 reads CASSPLRVEEQYF.

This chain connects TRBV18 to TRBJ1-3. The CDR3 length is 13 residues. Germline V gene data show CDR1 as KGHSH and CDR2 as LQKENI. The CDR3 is CASSPSYDGTIYF.

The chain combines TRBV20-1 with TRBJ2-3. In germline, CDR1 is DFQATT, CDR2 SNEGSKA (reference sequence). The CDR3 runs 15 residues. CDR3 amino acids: CSANFGGSYTDTQYF.

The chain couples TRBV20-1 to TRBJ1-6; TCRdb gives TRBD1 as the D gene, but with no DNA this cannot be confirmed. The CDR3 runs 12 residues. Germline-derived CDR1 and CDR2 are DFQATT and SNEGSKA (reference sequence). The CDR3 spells CSAGRVPSPLHF.

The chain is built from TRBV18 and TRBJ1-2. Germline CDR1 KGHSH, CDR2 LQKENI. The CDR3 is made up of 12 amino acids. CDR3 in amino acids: CASSSVGDGYTF.

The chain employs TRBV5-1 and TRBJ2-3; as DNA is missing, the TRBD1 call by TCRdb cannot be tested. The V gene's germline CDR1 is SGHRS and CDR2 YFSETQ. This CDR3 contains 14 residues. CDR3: CASTLSRAADTQYF.

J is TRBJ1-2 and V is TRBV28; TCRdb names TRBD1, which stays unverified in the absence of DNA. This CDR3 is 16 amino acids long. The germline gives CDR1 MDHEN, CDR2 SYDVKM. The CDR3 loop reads CASSFRRDRGNYGYTF.

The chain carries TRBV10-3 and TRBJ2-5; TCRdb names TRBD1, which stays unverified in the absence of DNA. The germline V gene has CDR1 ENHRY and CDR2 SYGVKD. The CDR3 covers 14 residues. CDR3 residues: CATPGPLRKETQYF.

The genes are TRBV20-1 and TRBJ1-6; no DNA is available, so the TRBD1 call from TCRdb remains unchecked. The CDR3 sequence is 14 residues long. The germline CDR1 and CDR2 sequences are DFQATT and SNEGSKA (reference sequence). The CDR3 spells CSAHSGQGGSPLHF.

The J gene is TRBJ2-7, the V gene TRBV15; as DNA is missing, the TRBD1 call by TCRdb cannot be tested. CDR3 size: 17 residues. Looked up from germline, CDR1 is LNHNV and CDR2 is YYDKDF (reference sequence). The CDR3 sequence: CATSRDYSGTGGIEQYF.

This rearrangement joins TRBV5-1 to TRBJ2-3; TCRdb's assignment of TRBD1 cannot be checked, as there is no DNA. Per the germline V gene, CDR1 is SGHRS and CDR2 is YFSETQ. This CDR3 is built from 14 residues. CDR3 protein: CASSLWGQGDTQYF.